This TCR beta chain came from a study of blood T cell repertoires in COVID-19. The overall study: Samples representing acute and convalescent COVID-19 were sourced from the United States, Italy and Spain. From T cells, B-cell-depleted T cells, or PBMCs came the material, which was cDNA or gDNA.

CDR3 length: 12 amino acids. The V gene lost 3 bases and the J gene lost 8 bases, with 8 bases spanning the gap. Germline CDR1 is KGHSH and CDR2 is LQKENI. TCRdb's table, derived via immunoSEQ multiplex PCR, lists solely in-frame clones and lacks some. The sample has fewer than 250,000 clones, 70% to 85% seen once. The chain joins TRBV18 to TRBJ2-4; D is possibly TRBD2 (5 bases). Material for sequencing was peripheral blood. The sequence was collected from a woman aged 45-65 years with acute or convalescent COVID-19. The CDR3 loop reads CASSPSRDIQYF. CDR3 sequence (DNA): TGTGCCAGCTCACCCTCGAGGGACATTCAGTACTTC.